This T cell receptor (beta chain) is drawn from a study of Ad26.COV2.S vaccination and SARS-CoV-2 variants. After removal of 6 bases from V and 0 bases from J, the junction contained 5 bases not matched to a gene. Per germline, CDR1 MNHEY and CDR2 SVGAGI. The length of the CDR3 is 15 residues. Sequenced by immunoSEQ multiplex PCR; TCRdb stores in-frame clones only, minus some. The sample shows approximately 340,000 clones, about 85% of them seen only once. The treatment is: 15 to 20 received Ad26.COV2.S at low or high dose, single or two shots; 5 received placebo; per-sample allocation not given. Specimen acquisition occurred on day 63 following the initial vaccine or placebo injection.

The rearrangement links TRBV6-5 to TRBJ2-7; 10 bases agree with TRBD2. The sequenced sample was peripheral blood, obtained in a trial of Ad26.COV2.S vaccine versus placebo. This receptor was taken from a person aged 18 to 65 who received the Ad26.COV2.S COVID-19 vaccine or a placebo. CDR3 residues: CASRRSSGGSYEQYF. The CDR3 bases are TGTGCCAGCAGAAGGTCTAGCGGGGGCTCCTACGAGCAGTACTTC.